The rows below give T cell receptor beta chains drawn from one sample of a study of cytomegalovirus exposure and HLA in healthy donors. TCRdb's copy holds only in-frame clones and misses some; the assay was immunoSEQ multiplex PCR. The sample lists 150,000 to 200,000 clones, 84% occurring once. Material: PBMCs. These receptors were obtained from a man younger than 45 in good health and CMV-seropositive. Each CDR3 is given with its conserved first and last residue. D genes are given only for firm matches. The listing skips clone size in some rows; elsewhere it reads once, few, many or a size class.

abundance: NA
v_gene: TRBV6-5
j_gene: TRBJ2-7
d_gene: TRBD1
CDR3aa: CASRRSGQAFYEQYF
CDR3nt: TGTGCCAGCAGACGATCGGGACAGGCTTTCTACGAGCAGTACTTC

abundance: NA
v_gene: TRBV7-3
j_gene: TRBJ1-1
d_gene: NA
CDR3aa: CASSPQVTNTEAFF
CDR3nt: TGTGCCAGCAGCCCCCAGGTCACCAACACTGAAGCTTTCTTT

abundance: few
v_gene: TRBV7-3
j_gene: TRBJ2-3
d_gene: TRBD2
CDR3aa: CASSLTVAGGPDTQYF
CDR3nt: TGTGCCAGCAGCTTAACTGTAGCGGGGGGACCAGATACGCAGTATTTT

abundance: NA
v_gene: TRBV27
j_gene: TRBJ2-1
d_gene: TRBD2
CDR3aa: CASSSPGRSGRKPYNEQFF
CDR3nt: TGTGCCAGCAGTTCGCCGGGGAGGAGCGGGAGGAAACCCTACAATGAGCAGTTCTTC

abundance: NA
v_gene: TRBV7-3
j_gene: TRBJ2-3
d_gene: NA
CDR3aa: CASSLQGSTDTQYF
CDR3nt: TGTGCCAGCAGCTTACAGGGAAGCACAGATACGCAGTATTTT

abundance: NA
v_gene: TRBV7-9
j_gene: TRBJ1-3
d_gene: NA
CDR3aa: CASSPPSVSGNTIYF
CDR3nt: TGTGCCAGCAGCCCTCCTTCCGTCTCTGGAAACACCATATATTTT

abundance: NA
v_gene: TRBV10-3
j_gene: TRBJ2-1
d_gene: NA
CDR3aa: CAIQNREVTYNEQFF
CDR3nt: TGTGCCATCCAGAATCGCGAGGTGACCTACAATGAGCAGTTCTTC

abundance: NA
v_gene: TRBV11-2
j_gene: TRBJ2-6
d_gene: NA
CDR3aa: CASSRVFGANVLTF
CDR3nt: TGTGCCAGCAGCCGGGTATTTGGGGCCAACGTCCTGACTTTC

abundance: NA
v_gene: TRBV5-1
j_gene: TRBJ2-5
d_gene: NA
CDR3aa: CASSLTGSETQYF
CDR3nt: TGCGCCAGCAGCCTGACAGGTTCGGAGACCCAGTACTTC

abundance: NA
v_gene: TRBV10-2
j_gene: TRBJ2-7
d_gene: NA
CDR3aa: CASSERRIYEQYF
CDR3nt: TGCGCCAGCAGTGAGCGGCGGATCTACGAGCAGTACTTC

abundance: NA
v_gene: TRBV9
j_gene: TRBJ1-3
d_gene: TRBD1
CDR3aa: CASSGLPGGPGNTIYF
CDR3nt: TGTGCCAGCAGCGGCCTCCCAGGGGGCCCGGGAAACACCATATATTTT

abundance: NA
v_gene: TRBV27
j_gene: TRBJ2-3
d_gene: TRBD1
CDR3aa: CASSLGQGSVIDTQYF
CDR3nt: TGTGCCAGCAGTCTAGGACAGGGGTCTGTAATAGATACGCAGTATTTT

abundance: NA
v_gene: TRBV25-1
j_gene: TRBJ1-2
d_gene: NA
CDR3aa: CASSEGALNYGYTF
CDR3nt: TGTGCCAGCAGTGAAGGGGCTCTAAACTATGGCTACACCTTC

abundance: NA
v_gene: TRBV5-5
j_gene: TRBJ2-7
d_gene: NA
CDR3aa: CASSPGLSYEQYF
CDR3nt: TGTGCCAGCAGCCCGGGACTTTCCTACGAGCAGTACTTC

abundance: NA
v_gene: TRBV30
j_gene: TRBJ1-5
d_gene: NA
CDR3aa: CAWKTGGNQPQHF
CDR3nt: TGTGCCTGGAAAACGGGGGGCAACCAGCCCCAGCATTTT

abundance: few
v_gene: TRBV19
j_gene: TRBJ2-7
d_gene: TRBD1
CDR3aa: CASSIGDSSYEQYF
CDR3nt: TGTGCCAGTAGTATAGGGGACAGCTCCTACGAGCAGTACTTC

abundance: once
v_gene: TRBV19
j_gene: TRBJ1-3
d_gene: NA
CDR3aa: CASSTKTGNTIYF
CDR3nt: TGTGCCAGTAGTACCAAAACTGGAAACACCATATATTTT

abundance: NA
v_gene: TRBV5-1
j_gene: TRBJ1-5
d_gene: NA
CDR3aa: CASTRRGKGNQPQHF
CDR3nt: TGCGCCAGCACCAGGAGAGGGAAGGGCAATCAGCCCCAGCATTTT

abundance: NA
v_gene: TRBV7-3
j_gene: TRBJ2-7
d_gene: NA
CDR3aa: CASSLAGARIHEQYF
CDR3nt: TGTGCCAGCAGCTTAGCGGGGGCCAGGATCCACGAGCAGTACTTC

abundance: NA
v_gene: TRBV5-1
j_gene: TRBJ2-2
d_gene: NA
CDR3aa: CASAGLNTGELFF
CDR3nt: TGCGCCAGCGCAGGACTTAACACCGGGGAGCTGTTTTTT

abundance: NA
v_gene: TRBV28
j_gene: TRBJ1-1
d_gene: NA
CDR3aa: CATTLEVNTEAFF
CDR3nt: TGTGCCACCACCCTGGAGGTAAACACTGAAGCTTTCTTT

abundance: once
v_gene: TRBV6-6
j_gene: TRBJ1-5
d_gene: NA
CDR3aa: CASGRGEGQPQHF
CDR3nt: TGTGCCAGCGGCCGGGGGGAGGGACAGCCCCAGCATTTT

abundance: NA
v_gene: TRBV18
j_gene: TRBJ2-6
d_gene: NA
CDR3aa: CASSPRSGGANVLTF
CDR3nt: TGTGCCAGCTCCCCTCGAAGTGGGGGCGCCAACGTCCTGACTTTC

abundance: NA
v_gene: TRBV11-2
j_gene: TRBJ2-5
d_gene: NA
CDR3aa: CASSPEQYQETQYF
CDR3nt: TGTGCCAGCAGCCCCGAACAATACCAAGAGACCCAGTACTTC

abundance: NA
v_gene: TRBV2
j_gene: TRBJ2-2
d_gene: NA
CDR3aa: CASSVELAAGGELFF
CDR3nt: TGTGCCAGCAGTGTAGAACTAGCTGCGGGCGGGGAGCTGTTTTTT

abundance: NA
v_gene: TRBV11-3
j_gene: TRBJ2-2
d_gene: NA
CDR3aa: CASSFRGTGELFF
CDR3nt: TGTGCCAGCAGCTTTCGCGGGACCGGGGAGCTGTTTTTT

abundance: NA
v_gene: TRBV15
j_gene: TRBJ1-1
d_gene: NA
CDR3aa: CATSRVRRTNTEAFF
CDR3nt: TGTGCCACCAGCAGAGTGCGTCGTACGAACACTGAAGCTTTCTTT

abundance: NA
v_gene: TRBV18
j_gene: TRBJ1-5
d_gene: TRBD1
CDR3aa: CASSVSRAGGAQPQHF
CDR3nt: TGTGCCAGCTCAGTCTCAAGGGCAGGGGGCGCTCAGCCCCAGCATTTT

abundance: NA
v_gene: TRBV6-1
j_gene: TRBJ2-7
d_gene: NA
CDR3aa: CASSDWQGPYEQYF
CDR3nt: TGTGCCAGCAGTGACTGGCAGGGGCCCTACGAGCAGTACTTC

abundance: NA
v_gene: TRBV14
j_gene: TRBJ2-1
d_gene: NA
CDR3aa: CASSQDEGDLKFF
CDR3nt: TGTGCCAGCAGCCAAGATGAAGGGGACTTAAAGTTCTTC

abundance: once
v_gene: TRBV19
j_gene: TRBJ2-1
d_gene: NA
CDR3aa: CASSIGQGGGNEQFF
CDR3nt: TGTGCCAGTAGTATTGGTCAGGGCGGCGGCAATGAGCAGTTCTTC

abundance: NA
v_gene: TRBV28
j_gene: TRBJ1-1
d_gene: NA
CDR3aa: CASTIDTATEAFF
CDR3nt: TGTGCCAGCACCATCGACACGGCGACTGAAGCTTTCTTT

abundance: NA
v_gene: TRBV6-1
j_gene: TRBJ2-2
d_gene: NA
CDR3aa: CASSAIGTGELFF
CDR3nt: TGTGCCAGCAGTGCTATCGGGACCGGGGAGCTGTTTTTT

abundance: NA
v_gene: TRBV30
j_gene: TRBJ2-5
d_gene: TRBD1
CDR3aa: CAWSTGTGNQETQYF
CDR3nt: TGTGCCTGGAGTACAGGGACAGGGAATCAAGAGACCCAGTACTTC

abundance: NA
v_gene: TRBV6-5
j_gene: TRBJ2-7
d_gene: NA
CDR3aa: CASRYNPGAVEQYF
CDR3nt: TGTGCCAGCAGATATAACCCGGGAGCGGTCGAGCAGTACTTC

abundance: NA
v_gene: TRBV27
j_gene: TRBJ2-3
d_gene: TRBD1
CDR3aa: CASHPHSGGEGTDTQYF
CDR3nt: TGTGCCAGTCACCCCCACTCAGGGGGCGAGGGCACAGATACGCAGTATTTT

abundance: NA
v_gene: TRBV28
j_gene: TRBJ2-7
d_gene: TRBD2
CDR3aa: CASVRDYLSYEQYF
CDR3nt: TGTGCCAGCGTCCGGGACTACCTCTCCTACGAGCAGTACTTC

abundance: NA
v_gene: TRBV18
j_gene: TRBJ2-1
d_gene: TRBD2
CDR3aa: CASSVKLAGGSNEQFF
CDR3nt: TGTGCCAGCTCAGTCAAGCTAGCGGGAGGGTCCAATGAGCAGTTCTTC

abundance: NA
v_gene: TRBV4-1
j_gene: TRBJ2-1
d_gene: NA
CDR3aa: CASSLDVTGDEQFF
CDR3nt: TGCGCCAGCAGCCTAGATGTGACAGGAGATGAGCAGTTCTTC

abundance: NA
v_gene: TRBV5-1
j_gene: TRBJ2-7
d_gene: NA
CDR3aa: CASSPRQVRYEQYF
CDR3nt: TGCGCCAGCAGCCCCCGACAGGTTCGCTACGAGCAGTACTTC

abundance: NA
v_gene: TRBV5-4
j_gene: TRBJ2-3
d_gene: TRBD2
CDR3aa: CASSQPGLDFTDTQYF
CDR3nt: TGTGCCAGCAGCCAACCGGGACTAGATTTTACAGATACGCAGTATTTT

abundance: NA
v_gene: TRBV28
j_gene: TRBJ2-3
d_gene: TRBD1
CDR3aa: CASRSRDRGFTDTQYF
CDR3nt: TGTGCCAGCAGGTCCCGGGACAGGGGGTTCACAGATACGCAGTATTTT

abundance: NA
v_gene: TRBV28
j_gene: TRBJ1-2
d_gene: TRBD1
CDR3aa: CASDPGTAYGYTF
CDR3nt: TGTGCCAGCGACCCGGGGACAGCTTATGGCTACACCTTC

abundance: few
v_gene: TRBV4-2
j_gene: TRBJ1-6
d_gene: NA
CDR3aa: CASSQEWGLNSPLHF
CDR3nt: TGTGCCAGCAGCCAAGAGTGGGGCCTGAATTCACCCCTCCACTTT

abundance: NA
v_gene: TRBV30
j_gene: TRBJ2-7
d_gene: TRBD1
CDR3aa: CAWSGLGQVSYEQYF
CDR3nt: TGTGCCTGGAGTGGTCTAGGACAGGTCTCCTACGAGCAGTACTTC

abundance: many
v_gene: TRBV27
j_gene: TRBJ2-1
d_gene: TRBD2
CDR3aa: CASSLSGRIGGNEQFF
CDR3nt: TGTGCCAGCAGTTTAAGCGGGAGGATTGGGGGCAATGAGCAGTTCTTC

abundance: NA
v_gene: TRBV7-9
j_gene: TRBJ1-5
d_gene: NA
CDR3aa: CASSSTGWNQPQHF
CDR3nt: TGTGCCAGCAGCTCGACAGGCTGGAATCAGCCCCAGCATTTT

abundance: NA
v_gene: TRBV28
j_gene: TRBJ1-2
d_gene: NA
CDR3aa: CASSYPGAVGYTF
CDR3nt: TGTGCCAGCAGTTACCCAGGGGCGGTTGGCTACACCTTC

abundance: NA
v_gene: TRBV6-5
j_gene: TRBJ2-1
d_gene: NA
CDR3aa: CASNRGIGSNEQFF
CDR3nt: TGTGCCAGCAATCGCGGGATCGGGAGCAATGAGCAGTTCTTC

abundance: few
v_gene: TRBV6-5
j_gene: TRBJ1-1
d_gene: TRBD1
CDR3aa: CASRSDRDKAFF
CDR3nt: TGTGCCAGCAGATCCGACAGGGATAAAGCTTTCTTT

abundance: NA
v_gene: TRBV5-6
j_gene: TRBJ1-2
d_gene: NA
CDR3aa: CASSLETGSGGYTF
CDR3nt: TGTGCCAGCAGCTTGGAAACGGGCTCGGGGGGCTACACCTTC

abundance: NA
v_gene: TRBV5-1
j_gene: TRBJ2-3
d_gene: TRBD1
CDR3aa: CASSPGQGSSTDTQYF
CDR3nt: TGCGCCAGCAGCCCCGGACAGGGCTCTAGCACAGATACGCAGTATTTT